This TCR beta chain was profiled in a study of T cell responses to AZD1222 COVID-19 vaccine. Study-wide results and limits: Recipients of two AZD1222 doses showed rising Spike-specific TCR breadth and depth.

Data came from immunoSEQ multiplex PCR; TCRdb stores just in-frame clones and leaves some out. Of just over 150,000 clones in the sample, roughly nine tenths are singletons; the top ten hold roughly 7%. Turning to this clone: Its specificity is not known.

V lost 4 bases, J lost 0 bases, and 10 bases lay in between. There are 14 residues in the CDR3. Germline loops: CDR1 LNHDA, CDR2 SQIVND (reference sequence). Sequencing was performed on peripheral blood, taken after recovery from COVID-19. The sequence came from an adult who had recovered from COVID-19. The chain recombines TRBV19 with TRBJ2-7; D unresolved. In DNA, the CDR3 is TGTGCCAGTAGTAGGCGGCCCAGCTCCTACGAGCAGTACTTC. This sequence encodes CASSRRPSSYEQYF.